This paragraph reports one T cell receptor (beta chain). Its antigen is unknown. CDR1 is ENHRY, CDR2 SYGVKD, per germline. The CDR3 totals 12 residues. The source of the sample is a study of monozygotic twins with inflammatory bowel disease. Findings and limits, study-wide: Especially with disease activity, IBD patients had fewer clonotypes in common with others than healthy twins did.

cDNA for each sample came from eight separate reactions. TCRdb reprocessed the 5' RACE reads and stores each CDR3 protein as one record, lacking DNA. The sample table sets out about 93,000 distinct CDR3 sequences. This sequence originates from a human donor with ulcerative colitis or Crohn's disease, or a healthy co-twin of an affected twin (not recorded which). This chain joins TRBV10-3 and TRBJ1-2; the D call from TCRdb, TRBD1, cannot be confirmed without DNA. The sequenced material came from blood. The chain's CDR3 is CAISGQSYGYTF.